One and the same sample provided the 20 T cell receptor beta chains below, sequenced in a study of cytomegalovirus exposure and HLA in healthy donors. Amplification used 60 Vbeta primers and 13 Jbeta primers. Sequencing used immunoSEQ multiplex PCR; TCRdb keeps in-frame clones, though not all of them. This table has 150,000 to 200,000 clones, roughly 77% appearing once. Sequencing was carried out using PBMCs. These receptors were obtained from a woman aged 25-40 years in good health and CMV-seronegative.

The chain couples TRBV5-1 to TRBJ2-3; unclear D gene. Trimming cost V 0 bases and J 3 bases, with 11 bases left between them. This CDR3 comprises 15 residues. From germline, CDR1 is SGHRS and CDR2 YFSETQ. The CDR3 loop reads CASSLATTGTDTQYF. CDR3 nucleotide sequence: TGCGCCAGCAGCTTGGCGACCACCGGGACAGATACGCAGTATTTT.

The chain carries TRBV19 and TRBJ1-4, with D perhaps matching TRBD1 (6 bases). The CDR3 spans 15 residues. The V and J ends lost 5 bases and 4 bases respectively, with 14 bases between them. Germline CDR1 reads LNHDA; CDR2 reads SQIVND (reference sequence). The CDR3 DNA sequence: TGTGCCAGTAGTCCTAGGGGGACCTATAATGAAAAACTGTTTTTT. Translating it yields CASSPRGTYNEKLFF.

The chain links TRBV6-1 to TRBJ2-1; 8 bases align to TRBD1. The length of the CDR3 is 16 residues. Germline V lookup: CDR1 MNHNS, CDR2 SASEGT. Trimming removed 3 bases from V and 4 bases from J; junction bases left unmatched: 8. The CDR3 coding sequence is TGTGCCAGCAGTGAGTACCAGGGGGCGCTTTACAATGAGCAGTTCTTC. Its protein product is CASSEYQGALYNEQFF.

The DNA of the CDR3 is TGTGCCACCAGCAGAGCCGAGGGCAGCTATGGCTACACCTTC. Its translation is CATSRAEGSYGYTF. V and J are TRBV15 and TRBJ1-2; no firm D call. The CDR3 extends over 14 amino acids. CDR1 and CDR2 from the germline V gene are LNHNV and YYDKDF (reference sequence). V lost 1 base to trimming and J lost 4 bases, with 10 bases between them.

The rearrangement uses TRBV4-1 and TRBJ2-1; D is uncertain. The CDR3 contains 16 residues. V was pared by 0 bases and J by 0 bases, with 9 bases between. Germline V gene data show CDR1 as MGHRA and CDR2 as YSYEKL. Written as DNA, the CDR3 is TGCGCCAGCAGCCAAGACTTCCTTAGCTCCTACAATGAGCAGTTCTTC. Encoded protein: CASSQDFLSSYNEQFF.

The chain employs TRBV5-6 and TRBJ2-7; 9 bases are a match to TRBD2. Germline loops: CDR1 SGHDT, CDR2 YYEEEE. V lost 1 base to trimming and J lost 4 bases; unmatched junction nucleotides: 9. This CDR3 contains 16 residues. Here the CDR3 reads CASSLWGGLAGYEQYF. CDR3 sequence (DNA): TGTGCCAGCAGCTTGTGGGGGGGTCTAGCGGGGTACGAGCAGTACTTC.

The chain combines TRBV6-4 with TRBJ1-6; 10 bases map to TRBD1. CDR3 size: 14 residues. Germline V gives CDR1 MRHNA, CDR2 SNTAGT. J lost 10 bases, V lost 6 bases, and 6 bases had no gene match. Written as DNA, the CDR3 is TGTGCCAGCAGCCCCGGGACAGGGGAGTCACCCCTCCACTTT. It yields the protein CASSPGTGESPLHF.

The chain joins TRBV27 to TRBJ2-2; the match to TRBD1 covers 11 bases. The CDR3 runs to 16 residues. Germline V gene sequence: CDR1 MNHEY, CDR2 SMNVEV (reference sequence). Trimming took 3 bases from V and 5 from J; bases not matched to a gene: 5. The CDR3: CASSFRTGGMTGELFF. The CDR3 nucleotides are TGTGCCAGCAGTTTCCGGACAGGGGGCATGACCGGGGAGCTGTTTTTT.

The chain employs TRBV25-1 and TRBJ1-6; tentatively, D is TRBD1 (6 bases). The CDR3 totals 15 residues. Germline CDR1 and CDR2: MGHDK and SYGVNS. Trimming shortened V by 1 base and J by 10 bases, and 14 bases separated the two germline ends. The CDR3 protein is CASSEFNRDESPLHF. In nucleotides, the CDR3 is TGTGCCAGCAGTGAATTCAACAGGGACGAATCACCCCTCCACTTT.

The chain recombines TRBV7-2 with TRBJ2-7; perhaps TRBD1 as D (6 bases). V gave up 1 base and J gave up 2 bases, with 12 bases separating them. Germline V gene sequence: CDR1 SGHTA, CDR2 FQGNSA. There are 15 residues in the CDR3. CDR3 amino acids: CASSLEVGQTYEQYF. As DNA, the CDR3 is TGTGCCAGCAGCTTAGAAGTCGGACAGACCTACGAGCAGTACTTC.

This chain uses TRBV9 with TRBJ1-1; 8 bases map to TRBD1. This CDR3 is 15 amino acids long. The germline V gene has CDR1 SGDLS and CDR2 YYNGEE. The ends lost 0 bases at V and 6 bases at J; junction bases unmatched: 7. CDR3: CASSVDDRGRPEAFF. The CDR3 DNA reads as TGTGCCAGCAGCGTAGACGACAGGGGACGGCCTGAAGCTTTCTTT.

The chain combines TRBV2 with TRBJ1-6, with D perhaps TRBD1 (6 bases). The CDR3 totals 14 residues. The germline V gene encodes CDR1 SNHLY and CDR2 FYNNEI. V lost 1 base to trimming and J lost 9 bases, with 10 bases between them. The CDR3 nucleotides are TGTGCCAGCAGTGAAGACAGGGTTGGTTCACCCCTCCACTTT. Amino acid sequence: CASSEDRVGSPLHF.

V is TRBV9 and J is TRBJ2-3, with 7 positions matching TRBD1. The germline V gene has CDR1 SGDLS and CDR2 YYNGEE. This CDR3 is built from 12 residues. The ends lost 3 bases at V and 6 bases at J; junction bases unmatched: 1. CDR3 coding DNA: TGTGCCAGCAGCGAGACAGGGGATACGCAGTATTTT. It yields the protein CASSETGDTQYF. Looking up the rest from reference TRBV9 and TRBJ2-3 gives the full variable domain: DSGVTQTPKHLITATGQRVTLRCSPRSGDLSVYWYQQSLDQGLQFLIQYYNGEERAKGNILERFSAQQFPDLHSELNLSSLELGDSALYFCASSETGDTQYFGPGTRLTVL.

This clone was seen a handful of times. The V and J genes are TRBV18 and TRBJ1-3; D possibly corresponds to TRBD1 (5 bases). This CDR3 spans 15 amino acids. The germline CDR1 and CDR2 sequences are KGHSH and LQKENI. Deletions cut 2 bases from V and 4 bases from J, with 12 bases between. The chain's CDR3 is CASSPLEGLGNTIYF. The CDR3 DNA follows: TGTGCCAGCTCACCATTGGAGGGGTTAGGAAACACCATATATTTT.

The chain links TRBV4-3 to TRBJ2-3; 13 bases map to TRBD2. Germline loops: CDR1 LGHNA, CDR2 YSLEER. J was trimmed by 7 bases and V by 0 bases; bases with no gene match: 4. This CDR3 region has 16 residues. The CDR3 DNA reads TGCGCCAGCAGCCAAGAGGGGACTAGCGGGGCGAATACGCAGTATTTT. Translation gives CASSQEGTSGANTQYF.

The chain uses TRBV30 and TRBJ1-1, with 9 nucleotides matching TRBD1. CDR1 GTSNPN and CDR2 SVGIG come from the germline V gene (reference sequence). V lost 1 base and J lost 6; bases outside the gene matches: 3. This CDR3 has 13 residues. CDR3 sequence (DNA): TGTGCCTGGAGTGCGGACAGGGGCGCTGAAGCTTTCTTT. Translated: CAWSADRGAEAFF.

The gene calls are TRBV5-6 and TRBJ2-1; no clear D gene. CDR1 SGHDT and CDR2 YYEEEE come from the germline V gene. V lost 2 bases and J 2 bases, leaving 11 bases between the germline ends. The CDR3 consists of 15 residues. Written as DNA, the CDR3 is TGTGCCAGCAGCTTTAAAATTCAGGCCTACAATGAGCAGTTCTTC. This gives the protein CASSFKIQAYNEQFF.

The V call is TRBV5-3, the J call TRBJ1-1; tentatively, D is TRBD1 (5 bases). TRBV5-3 is an ORF; its function is uncertain. The CDR3 runs to 12 residues. CDR3 protein: CAERGRWAEAFF. The CDR3 DNA reads as TGTGCAGAACGGGGGAGATGGGCTGAAGCTTTCTTT.

The table lists this clone with a few counts. The rearrangement uses TRBV10-3 and TRBJ2-7, with D hard to call. The germline V gene has CDR1 ENHRY and CDR2 SYGVKD. V was trimmed by 7 bases and J by 2 bases, leaving 9 bases between them. The CDR3 runs 12 residues. As DNA, the CDR3 is TGTGCCATCAAAGATGACACCTACGAGCAGTACTTC. Encoded protein: CAIKDDTYEQYF.

This clone showed up just once. The chain links TRBV15 to TRBJ2-7; possibly TRBD1 for D (5 bases). V was cut by 6 bases and J by 0 bases, with 9 bases left in between. This CDR3 contains 13 residues. Germline values: CDR1 LNHNV, CDR2 YYDKDF (reference sequence). The CDR3 protein is CATRDTSSYEQYF. The CDR3 DNA is TGTGCCACCAGGGACACGAGCTCCTACGAGCAGTACTTC.